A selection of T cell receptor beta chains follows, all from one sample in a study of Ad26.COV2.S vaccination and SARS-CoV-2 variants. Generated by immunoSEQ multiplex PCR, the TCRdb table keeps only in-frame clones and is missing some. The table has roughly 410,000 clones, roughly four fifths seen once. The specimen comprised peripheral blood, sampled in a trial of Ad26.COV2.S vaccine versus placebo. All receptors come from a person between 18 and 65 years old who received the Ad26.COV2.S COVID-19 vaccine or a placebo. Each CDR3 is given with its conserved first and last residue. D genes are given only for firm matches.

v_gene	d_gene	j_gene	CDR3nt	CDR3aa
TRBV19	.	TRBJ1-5	TGTGCCAGTAGTGAGGGTATCCAGCCCCAGCATTTT	CASSEGIQPQHF
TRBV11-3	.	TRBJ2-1	TGTGCCAGCAGCTTAGGTCAGGGTGGTAATGAGCAGTTCTTC	CASSLGQGGNEQFF
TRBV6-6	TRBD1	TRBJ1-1	TGTGCCAGCAGTCCCGGACAGGGAAAGGCTCAGAACACTGAAGCTTTCTTT	CASSPGQGKAQNTEAFF
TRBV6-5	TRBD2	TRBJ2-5	TGTGCCAGCAGGGAGAGCGGGGGGATACAAGAGACCCAGTACTTC	CASRESGGIQETQYF
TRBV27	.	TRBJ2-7	TGTGCCAGCAGCATTAGCGGCACCTCCTACGAGCAGTACTTC	CASSISGTSYEQYF
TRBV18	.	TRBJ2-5	TGTGCCAGCTCACCAAGTCCCGAAGGGCCTATGGACTTC	CASSPSPEGPMDF
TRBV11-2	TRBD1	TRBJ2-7	TGTGCCAGCAGCCAAACCGGACAGGCCTACGAGCAGTACTTC	CASSQTGQAYEQYF
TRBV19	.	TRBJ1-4	TGTGCCAGTAGCGTCCAGGGAACGGGTGAAAAACTGTTTTTT	CASSVQGTGEKLFF
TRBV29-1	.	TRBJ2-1	TGCAGCGTTGAACTCTCCGGGCACAGCTCCTACAATGAGCAGTTCTTC	CSVELSGHSSYNEQFF
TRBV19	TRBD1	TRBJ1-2	TGTGCCAGTAGCCCCCGGGACAGGGCCGGCTACACCTTC	CASSPRDRAGYTF